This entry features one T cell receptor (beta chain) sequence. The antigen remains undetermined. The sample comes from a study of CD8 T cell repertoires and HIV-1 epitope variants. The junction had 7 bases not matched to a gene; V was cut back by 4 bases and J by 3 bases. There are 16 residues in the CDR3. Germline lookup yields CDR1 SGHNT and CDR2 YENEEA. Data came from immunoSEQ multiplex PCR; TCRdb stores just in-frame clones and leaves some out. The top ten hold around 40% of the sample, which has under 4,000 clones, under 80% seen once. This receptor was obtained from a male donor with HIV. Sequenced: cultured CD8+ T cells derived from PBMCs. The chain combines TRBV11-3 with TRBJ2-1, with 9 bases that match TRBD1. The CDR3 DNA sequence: TGTGCCAGCAGCTCGCGGGGACAGGGCCACTACAATGAGCAGTTCTTC. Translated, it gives CASSSRGQGHYNEQFF. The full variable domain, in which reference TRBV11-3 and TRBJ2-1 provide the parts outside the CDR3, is EAGVVQSPRYKIIEKKQPVAFWCNPISGHNTLYWYLQNLGQGPELLIRYENEEAVDDSQLPKDRFSAERLKGVDSTLKIQPAELGDSAVYLCASSSRGQGHYNEQFFGPGTRLTVL.